This T cell receptor (beta chain) comes out of a study of cytomegalovirus exposure and HLA in healthy donors. Study-wide results and caveats: Association of a missense DCLRE1C variant with TCR beta V- and J-gene trimming was reported in a later analysis.

Unrecorded immune exposure was likely among donors, who were nominally healthy when sampled. Looked up from germline, CDR1 is SGHRS and CDR2 is YFSETQ. The CDR3 is made up of 13 amino acids. V was clipped by 0 bases and J by 7 bases, with 10 bases between them. 13 Jbeta primers and 60 Vbeta primers were used for the PCR. Only in-frame clones appear in the TCRdb table, and some are missing; sequencing was by immunoSEQ multiplex PCR. The sample has about 140,000 clones, 70% to 80% seen once. In the case of this clone: Antigen unknown.

This chain joins TRBV5-1 and TRBJ1-1; the D is unclear. The TCR comes from a female donor in good health and CMV-seronegative. Sequenced material: PBMCs. The CDR3 sequence is CASSLVTNYEAFF. DNA of the CDR3: TGCGCCAGCAGCTTGGTGACCAACTATGAAGCTTTCTTT.